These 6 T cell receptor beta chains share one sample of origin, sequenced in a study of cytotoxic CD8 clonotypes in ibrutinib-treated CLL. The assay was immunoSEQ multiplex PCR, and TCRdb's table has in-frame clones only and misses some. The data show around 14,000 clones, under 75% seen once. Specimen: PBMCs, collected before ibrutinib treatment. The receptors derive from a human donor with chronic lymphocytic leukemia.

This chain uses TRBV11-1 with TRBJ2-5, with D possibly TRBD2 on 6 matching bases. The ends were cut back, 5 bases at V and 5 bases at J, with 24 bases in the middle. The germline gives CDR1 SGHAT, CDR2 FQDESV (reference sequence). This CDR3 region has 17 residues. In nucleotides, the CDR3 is TGTGCCAGCAGCCCCTCGGGGGTAGCGTCTACCCACGAGACCCAGTACTTC. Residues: CASSPSGVASTHETQYF.

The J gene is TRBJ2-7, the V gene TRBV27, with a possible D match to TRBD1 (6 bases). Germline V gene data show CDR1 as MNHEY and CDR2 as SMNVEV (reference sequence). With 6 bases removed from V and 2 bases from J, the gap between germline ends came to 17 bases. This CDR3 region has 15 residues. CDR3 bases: TGTGCCAGCAGCCGCGGCGGCAGGACAGCCTACGAGCAGTACTTC. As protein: CASSRGGRTAYEQYF.

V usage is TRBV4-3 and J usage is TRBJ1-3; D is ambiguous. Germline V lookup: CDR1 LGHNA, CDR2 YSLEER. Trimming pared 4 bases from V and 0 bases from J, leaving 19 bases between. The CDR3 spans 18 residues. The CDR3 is CASSPTVGGSSSGNTIYF. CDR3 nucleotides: TGCGCCAGCAGCCCGACGGTGGGTGGGTCGAGCTCTGGAAACACCATATATTTT.

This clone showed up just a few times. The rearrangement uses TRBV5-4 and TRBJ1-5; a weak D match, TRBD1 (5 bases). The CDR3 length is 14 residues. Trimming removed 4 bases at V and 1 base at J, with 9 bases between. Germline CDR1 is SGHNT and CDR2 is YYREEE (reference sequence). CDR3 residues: CASSLRDSNQPQHF. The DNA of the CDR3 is TGTGCCAGCAGCCTGCGGGACAGCAATCAGCCCCAGCATTTT.

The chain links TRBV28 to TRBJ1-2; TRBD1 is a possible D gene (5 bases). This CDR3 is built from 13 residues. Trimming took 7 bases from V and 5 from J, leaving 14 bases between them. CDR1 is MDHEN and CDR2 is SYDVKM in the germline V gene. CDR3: CASTRRAPYGYTF. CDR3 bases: TGTGCCAGCACTCGCAGGGCTCCATATGGCTACACCTTC.

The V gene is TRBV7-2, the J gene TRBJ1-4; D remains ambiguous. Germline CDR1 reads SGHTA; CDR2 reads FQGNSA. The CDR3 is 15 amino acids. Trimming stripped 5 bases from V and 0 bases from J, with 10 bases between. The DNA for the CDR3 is TGTGCCAGCAGCCCCCAGAGTACAACTAATGAAAAACTGTTTTTT. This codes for CASSPQSTTNEKLFF.